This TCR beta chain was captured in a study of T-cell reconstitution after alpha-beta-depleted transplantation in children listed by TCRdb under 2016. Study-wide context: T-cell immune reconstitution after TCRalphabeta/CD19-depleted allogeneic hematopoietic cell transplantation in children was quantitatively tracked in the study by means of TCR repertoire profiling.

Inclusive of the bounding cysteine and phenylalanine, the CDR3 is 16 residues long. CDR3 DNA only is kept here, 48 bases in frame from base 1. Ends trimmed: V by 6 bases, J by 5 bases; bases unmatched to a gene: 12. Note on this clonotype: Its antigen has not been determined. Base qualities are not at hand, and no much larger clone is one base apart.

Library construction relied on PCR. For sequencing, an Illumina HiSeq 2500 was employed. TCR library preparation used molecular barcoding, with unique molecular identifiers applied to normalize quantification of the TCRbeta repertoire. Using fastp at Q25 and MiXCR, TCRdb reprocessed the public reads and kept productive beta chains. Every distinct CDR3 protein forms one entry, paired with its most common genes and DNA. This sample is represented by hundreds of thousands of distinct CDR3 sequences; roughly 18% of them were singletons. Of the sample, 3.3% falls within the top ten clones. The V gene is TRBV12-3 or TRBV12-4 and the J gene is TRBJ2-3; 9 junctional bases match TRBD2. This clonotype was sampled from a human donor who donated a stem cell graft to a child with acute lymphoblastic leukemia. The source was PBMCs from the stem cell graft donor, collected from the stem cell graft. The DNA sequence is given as TGTGCCAGCAGGCCACTACTAGCGGGTGTGGAAGATACGCAGTATTTT. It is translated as CASRPLLAGVEDTQYF.